The source of this T cell receptor (beta chain) is a study of CD8 T cells in Susac syndrome. Study-level results: The relatively small number of individuals in the TCR sequencing and HLA analysis was acknowledged by the study.

Random hexamers were used to reverse transcribe the RNA input (roughly 0.5 to 1 ug). MiXCR, applied by TCRdb to the immunoSEQ multiplex PCR reads, yields one record per CDR3 protein. The sample has roughly 180,000 distinct CDR3 sequences, approximately 94% seen once. Note on this clonotype: Antigen specificity is unknown.

This TCR was sampled from a human donor in good health. The sample consisted of CD4+ T cells from PBMCs.

CDR3 DNA: TGCGCCAGCAGCCGGCGGGACACCCTAGCCAAAAACATTCAGTACTTC. Translation: CASSRRDTLAKNIQYF. The gene calls are TRBV5-1 and TRBJ2-4; D might be TRBD1 or TRBD2, each matching 6 bases. Germline V gene lookup returns CDR1 SGHRS and CDR2 YFSETQ. CDR3 length: 16 residues. Trimming shortened V by 4 bases and J by 0 bases, and 14 bases separated the two germline ends.